The rows below give T cell receptor beta chains drawn from one sample of a study of T cells expressing NK-cell markers. TCRdb re-called the 5' RACE reads; every CDR3 protein appears as one record, without DNA. The sample holds some 140,000 distinct CDR3 sequences. The sequencing input was blood T cells: a sorted CD56 or NKG2C T cell subset, CD4+ or CD8+ T cells, or bulk PBMC T cells (not recorded which). These receptors all come from a woman aged 45-59 years in good health. Both conserved end residues are part of each CDR3.

j_call v_call cdr3_aa
TRBJ2-5 TRBV24-1 CATSDPASGRSDETQYF
TRBJ1-2 TRBV5-5 CASSLSDAFGYTF
TRBJ2-1 TRBV24-1 CATSDNRDRLYNEQFF
TRBJ2-4 TRBV9 CASSVAGGGDIQYF
TRBJ2-3 TRBV7-6 CASSLSLVLTTDTQYF
TRBJ2-3 TRBV11-2 CASSFRGRGTDTQYF
TRBJ2-6 TRBV12-3/TRBV12-4 CASSFWGQGPSGANVLTF
TRBJ2-3 TRBV30 CAWVPGTISTDTQYF
TRBJ2-1 TRBV15 CATSRAISWTSGTPNEQFF
TRBJ2-5 TRBV24-1 CATSEGQLQETQYF
TRBJ2-2 TRBV4-2 CASSQVSVLGELFF
TRBJ2-5 TRBV27 CASSRGLAQETQYF
TRBJ2-5 TRBV7-9 CASSLPVGGDQETQYF
TRBJ2-7 TRBV15 CATSRDGENEQYF
TRBJ2-5 TRBV5-6 CASSLGLAGQETQYF
TRBJ2-2 TRBV7-9 CASRSGVGELFF
TRBJ1-6 TRBV5-5 CASSLDGTDYNSPLHF
TRBJ1-1 TRBV15 CATSSSPAGNTEAFF
TRBJ1-2 TRBV29-1 CSLRDATNYGYTF
TRBJ2-2 TRBV12-3/TRBV12-4 CASSPGSGELFF
TRBJ2-1 TRBV30 CAWRDGSSYNEQFF
TRBJ1-5 TRBV6-1 CASSDRTGADQPQHF
TRBJ2-5 TRBV11-3 CASSSRGLEETQYF
TRBJ2-3 TRBV7-9 CASSLGRELRDTQYF
TRBJ1-1 TRBV12-3/TRBV12-4 CASTIGQREAFF
TRBJ2-1 TRBV30 CAWGGQIYNEQFF
TRBJ2-4 TRBV20-1 CSAPSGPNLDIQYF
TRBJ2-2 TRBV24-1 CATSEPTGELFF
TRBJ2-4 TRBV12-3/TRBV12-4 CASSFGAGTAKYF
TRBJ2-1 TRBV27 CASSILAQLNEQFF
TRBJ2-7 TRBV7-8 CASGKTSGSHEQYF
TRBJ1-1 TRBV5-6 CASSSGPGDTEAFF
TRBJ2-1 TRBV10-2 CASSEWTSAYNEQFF
TRBJ2-1 TRBV5-1 CASRGRGETYSYNEQFF
TRBJ2-6 TRBV5-1 CASSNESSGANVLTF
TRBJ2-5 TRBV4-1 CASSLLDAAQETQYF
TRBJ1-2 TRBV6-5 CASSYKGGQGAGWNYGYTF
TRBJ2-1 TRBV24-1 CATGGPDHNEQFF
TRBJ2-4 TRBV27 CASSFRNRTDVAKNIQYF
TRBJ2-1 TRBV7-9 CASTRSAGTGYNEQFF
TRBJ2-1 TRBV7-3 CASSYGGGGYNEQFF
TRBJ2-3 TRBV2 CASSEGSGLTDTQYF
TRBJ2-1 TRBV29-1 CSGRLGQNEQFF
TRBJ2-1 TRBV24-1 CATLAGPGFHEQFF
TRBJ1-2 TRBV13 CASSLTGQEGYGYTF
TRBJ1-2 TRBV3-1 CASSQTAKLGYGYTF
TRBJ2-2 TRBV6-5 CASSLGGTPYTGELFF
TRBJ2-1 TRBV24-1 CATSDLGQGPGEQFF
TRBJ2-2 TRBV2 CASSEEVDAAGAGTGELFF
TRBJ2-5 TRBV4-1 CASSQEPSFGLTQETQYF
TRBJ2-5 TRBV29-1 CSLRVAGEETQYF
TRBJ2-1 TRBV20-1 CSAPHSGTYSYNEQFF
TRBJ2-1 TRBV5-1 CASSLDRGIDEQFF
TRBJ2-5 TRBV7-9 CASSSLDGLETQYF
TRBJ2-7 TRBV4-1 CASSQVSQSYEQYF
TRBJ2-5 TRBV12-3/TRBV12-4 CASSPDSAKGTQYF